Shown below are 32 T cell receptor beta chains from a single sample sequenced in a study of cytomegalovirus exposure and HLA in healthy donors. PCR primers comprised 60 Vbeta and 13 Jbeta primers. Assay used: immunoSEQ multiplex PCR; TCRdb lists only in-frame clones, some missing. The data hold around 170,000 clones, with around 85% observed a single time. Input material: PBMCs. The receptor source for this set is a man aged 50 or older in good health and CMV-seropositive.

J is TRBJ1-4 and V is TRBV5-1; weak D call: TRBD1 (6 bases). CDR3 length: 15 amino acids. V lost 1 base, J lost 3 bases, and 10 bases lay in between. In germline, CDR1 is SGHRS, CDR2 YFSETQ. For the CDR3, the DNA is TGCGCCAGCAGCTTGCAGGGGCCGGCTAATGAAAAACTGTTTTTT. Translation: CASSLQGPANEKLFF.

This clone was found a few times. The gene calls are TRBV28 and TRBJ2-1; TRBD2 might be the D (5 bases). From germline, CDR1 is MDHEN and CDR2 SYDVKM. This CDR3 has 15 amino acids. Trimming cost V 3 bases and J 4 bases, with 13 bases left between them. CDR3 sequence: CASSFTGKLYNEQFF. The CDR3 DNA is TGTGCCAGCAGTTTCACGGGGAAGCTGTACAATGAGCAGTTCTTC. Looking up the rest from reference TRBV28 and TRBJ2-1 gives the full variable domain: DVKVTQSSRYLVKRTGEKVFLECVQDMDHENMFWYRQDPGLGLRLIYFSYDVKMKEKGDIPEGYSVSREKKERFSLILESASTNQTSMYLCASSFTGKLYNEQFFGPGTRLTVL.

The CDR3 DNA follows: TGTGCCAGCAGTTTGGCGGGGTTGAACACCGGGGAGCTGTTTTTT. It specifies CASSLAGLNTGELFF. The chain combines TRBV28 with TRBJ2-2, with D possibly matching TRBD2 (6 bases). V was shortened by 3 bases and J by 1 base, with 9 bases between the two germline ends. The CDR3 spans 15 residues. CDR1 MDHEN and CDR2 SYDVKM come from the germline V gene.

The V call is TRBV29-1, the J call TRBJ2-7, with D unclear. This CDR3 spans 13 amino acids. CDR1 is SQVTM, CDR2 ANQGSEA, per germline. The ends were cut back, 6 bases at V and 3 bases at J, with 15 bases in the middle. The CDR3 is CSVKTETVYEQYF. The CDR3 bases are TGCAGCGTCAAAACAGAAACCGTCTACGAGCAGTACTTC.

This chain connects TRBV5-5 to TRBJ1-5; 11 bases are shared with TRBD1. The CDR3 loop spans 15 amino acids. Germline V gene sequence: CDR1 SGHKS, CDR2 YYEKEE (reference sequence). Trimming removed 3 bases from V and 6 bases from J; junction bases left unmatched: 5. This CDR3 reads CASSWTGGSPQPQHF. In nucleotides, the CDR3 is TGTGCCAGCAGCTGGACAGGGGGCTCCCCTCAGCCCCAGCATTTT.

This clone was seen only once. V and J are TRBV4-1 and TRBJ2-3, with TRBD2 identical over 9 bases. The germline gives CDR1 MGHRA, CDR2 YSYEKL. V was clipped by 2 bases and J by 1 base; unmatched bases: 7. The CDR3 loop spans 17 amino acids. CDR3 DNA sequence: TGCGCCAGCAGCCAAACGGAGCTAGCGGGGCGCACAGATACGCAGTATTTT. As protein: CASSQTELAGRTDTQYF.

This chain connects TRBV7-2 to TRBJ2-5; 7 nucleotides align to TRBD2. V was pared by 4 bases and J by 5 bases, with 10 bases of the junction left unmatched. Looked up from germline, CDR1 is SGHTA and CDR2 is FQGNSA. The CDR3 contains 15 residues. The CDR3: CASSSVAGERETQYF. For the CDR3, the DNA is TGTGCCAGCAGCTCTGTGGCGGGAGAACGGGAGACCCAGTACTTC.

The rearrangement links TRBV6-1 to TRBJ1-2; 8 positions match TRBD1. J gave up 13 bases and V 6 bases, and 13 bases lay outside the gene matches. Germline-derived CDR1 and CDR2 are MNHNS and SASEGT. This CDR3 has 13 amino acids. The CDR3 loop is CASRPALGTGSTF. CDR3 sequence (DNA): TGTGCCAGCAGGCCGGCCTTAGGGACAGGCAGCACCTTC.

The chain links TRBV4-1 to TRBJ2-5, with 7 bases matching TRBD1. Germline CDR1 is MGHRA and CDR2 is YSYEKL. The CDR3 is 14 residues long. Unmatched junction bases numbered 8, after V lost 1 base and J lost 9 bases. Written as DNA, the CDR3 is TGCGCCAGCAGCCAAGGGCCCACAGGGACAGCCCAGTACTTC. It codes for CASSQGPTGTAQYF.

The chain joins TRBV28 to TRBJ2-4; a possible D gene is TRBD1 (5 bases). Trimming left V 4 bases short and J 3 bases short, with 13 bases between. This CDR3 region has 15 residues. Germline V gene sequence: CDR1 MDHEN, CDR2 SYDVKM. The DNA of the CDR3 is TGTGCCAGCAGTTCCTACAGGTCCGGCAAAAACATTCAGTACTTC. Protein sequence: CASSSYRSGKNIQYF.

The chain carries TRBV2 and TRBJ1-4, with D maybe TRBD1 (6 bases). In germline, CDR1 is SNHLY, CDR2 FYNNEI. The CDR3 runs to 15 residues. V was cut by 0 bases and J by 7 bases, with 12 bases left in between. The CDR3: CASSEAQQGREKLFF. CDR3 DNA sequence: TGTGCCAGCAGTGAAGCGCAACAGGGACGTGAAAAACTGTTTTTT.

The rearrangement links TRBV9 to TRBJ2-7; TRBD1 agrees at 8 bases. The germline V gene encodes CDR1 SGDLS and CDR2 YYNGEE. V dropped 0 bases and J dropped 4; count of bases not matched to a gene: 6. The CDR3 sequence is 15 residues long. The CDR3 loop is CASSVGPGQEYEQYF. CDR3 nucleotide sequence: TGTGCCAGCAGCGTAGGTCCGGGACAGGAGTACGAGCAGTACTTC. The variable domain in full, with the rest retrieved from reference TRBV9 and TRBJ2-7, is DSGVTQTPKHLITATGQRVTLRCSPRSGDLSVYWYQQSLDQGLQFLIQYYNGEERAKGNILERFSAQQFPDLHSELNLSSLELGDSALYFCASSVGPGQEYEQYFGPGTRLTVT.

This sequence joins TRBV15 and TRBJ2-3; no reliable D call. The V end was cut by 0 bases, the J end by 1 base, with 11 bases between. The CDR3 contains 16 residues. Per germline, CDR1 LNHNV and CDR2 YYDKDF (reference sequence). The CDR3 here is CATSRDRAGRTDTQYF. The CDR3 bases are TGTGCCACCAGCAGAGATCGAGCAGGCCGCACAGATACGCAGTATTTT.

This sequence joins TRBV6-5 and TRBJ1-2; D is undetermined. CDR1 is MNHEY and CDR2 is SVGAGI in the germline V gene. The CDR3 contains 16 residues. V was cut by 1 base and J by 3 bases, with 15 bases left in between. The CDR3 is CASSYLGGILDYGYTF. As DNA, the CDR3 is TGTGCCAGCAGTTACTTAGGAGGCATATTGGACTATGGCTACACCTTC.

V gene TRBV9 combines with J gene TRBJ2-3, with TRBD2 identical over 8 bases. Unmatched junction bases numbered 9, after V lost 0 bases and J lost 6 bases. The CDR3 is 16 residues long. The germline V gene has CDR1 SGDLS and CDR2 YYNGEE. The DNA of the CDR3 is TGTGCCAGCAGCGTAGAGGCAGCGGGAGTACCCGATACGCAGTATTTT. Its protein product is CASSVEAAGVPDTQYF.

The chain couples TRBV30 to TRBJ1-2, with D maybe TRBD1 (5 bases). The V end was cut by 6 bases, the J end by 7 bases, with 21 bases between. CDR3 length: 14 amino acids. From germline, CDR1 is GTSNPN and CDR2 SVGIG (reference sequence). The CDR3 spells CACLSREVLGGYTF. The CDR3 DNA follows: TGTGCCTGCCTAAGCAGGGAGGTTTTGGGTGGCTACACCTTC. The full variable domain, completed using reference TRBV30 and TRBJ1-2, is SQTIHQWPATLVQPVGSPLSLECTVEGTSNPNLYWYRQAAGRGLQLLFYSVGIGQISSEVPQNLSASRPQDRQFILSSKKLLLSDSGFYLCACLSREVLGGYTFGSGTRLTVV.

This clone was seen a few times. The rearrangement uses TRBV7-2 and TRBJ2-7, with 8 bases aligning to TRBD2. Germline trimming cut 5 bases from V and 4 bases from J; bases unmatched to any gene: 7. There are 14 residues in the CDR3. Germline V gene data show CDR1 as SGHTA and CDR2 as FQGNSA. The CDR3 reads CASSLSGRKYEQYF. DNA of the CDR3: TGTGCCAGCAGCCTCAGCGGGAGAAAATACGAGCAGTACTTC.

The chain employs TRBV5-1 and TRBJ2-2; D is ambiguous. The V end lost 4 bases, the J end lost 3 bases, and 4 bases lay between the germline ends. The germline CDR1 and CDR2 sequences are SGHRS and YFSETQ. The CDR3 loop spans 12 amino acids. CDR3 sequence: CASSVYTGELFF. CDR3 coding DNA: TGCGCCAGCAGCGTCTACACCGGGGAGCTGTTTTTT.

The DNA of the CDR3 is TGTGCCTGGAGCTCTAAGGGACAGGGGTTGAACACTGAAGCTTTCTTT. Translating it yields CAWSSKGQGLNTEAFF. V usage is TRBV30 and J usage is TRBJ1-1; 10 bases map to TRBD1. CDR3 length: 16 amino acids. Germline V gene data show CDR1 as GTSNPN and CDR2 as SVGIG (reference sequence). V trimming: 3 bases; J trimming: 0 bases; junction bases outside the gene matches: 7.

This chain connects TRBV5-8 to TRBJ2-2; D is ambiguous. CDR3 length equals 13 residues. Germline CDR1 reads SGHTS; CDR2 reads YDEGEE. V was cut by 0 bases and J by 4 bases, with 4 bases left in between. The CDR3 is CASSLVRTGELFF. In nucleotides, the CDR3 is TGTGCCAGCAGCTTGGTTCGCACCGGGGAGCTGTTTTTT.

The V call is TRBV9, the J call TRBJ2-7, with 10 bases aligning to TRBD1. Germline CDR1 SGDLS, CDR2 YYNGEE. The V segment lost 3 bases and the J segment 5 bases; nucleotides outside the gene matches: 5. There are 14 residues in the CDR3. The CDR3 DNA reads TGTGCCAGCAGCGCGGACAGGGGGGGCCACGAGCAGTACTTC. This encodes CASSADRGGHEQYF.

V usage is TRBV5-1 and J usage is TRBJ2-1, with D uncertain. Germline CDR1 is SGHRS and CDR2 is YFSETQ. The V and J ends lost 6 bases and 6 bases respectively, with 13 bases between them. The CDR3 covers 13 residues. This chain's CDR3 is CASTNSRSNEQFF. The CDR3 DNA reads TGCGCCAGCACAAACAGTCGGTCCAATGAGCAGTTCTTC.

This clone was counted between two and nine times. The chain's CDR3 is CASRTGWGEQYF. The CDR3 DNA reads TGTGCCAGCAGGACAGGGTGGGGGGAGCAGTACTTC. The gene calls are TRBV6-1 and TRBJ2-7; 7 positions agree with TRBD1. The germline V gene encodes CDR1 MNHNS and CDR2 SASEGT. This CDR3 has 12 residues. Germline trimming cut 6 bases from V and 7 bases from J; bases unmatched to any gene: 6.

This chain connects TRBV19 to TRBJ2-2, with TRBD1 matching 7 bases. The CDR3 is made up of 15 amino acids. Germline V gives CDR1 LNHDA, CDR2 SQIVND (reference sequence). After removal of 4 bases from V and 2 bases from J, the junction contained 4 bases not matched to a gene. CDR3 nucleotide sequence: TGTGCCAGTAGTAAGGGGGCGCTAAACACCGGGGAGCTGTTTTTT. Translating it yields CASSKGALNTGELFF.

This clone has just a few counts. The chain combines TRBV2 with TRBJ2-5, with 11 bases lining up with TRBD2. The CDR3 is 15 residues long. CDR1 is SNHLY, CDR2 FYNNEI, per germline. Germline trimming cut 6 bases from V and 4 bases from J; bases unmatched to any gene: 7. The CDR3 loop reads CASRLAGARGETQYF. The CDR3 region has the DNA TGTGCCAGCAGACTAGCGGGAGCCCGGGGAGAGACCCAGTACTTC. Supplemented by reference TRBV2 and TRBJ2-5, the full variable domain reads EPEVTQTPSHQVTQMGQEVILRCVPISNHLYFYWYRQILGQKVEFLVSFYNNEISEKSEIFDDQFSVERPDGSNFTLKIRSTKLEDSAMYFCASRLAGARGETQYFGPGTRLLVL.

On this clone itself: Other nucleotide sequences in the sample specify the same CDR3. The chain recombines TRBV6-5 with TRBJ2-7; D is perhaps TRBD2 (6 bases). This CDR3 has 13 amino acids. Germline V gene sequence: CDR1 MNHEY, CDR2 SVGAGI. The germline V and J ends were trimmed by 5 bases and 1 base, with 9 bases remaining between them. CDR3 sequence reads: CASSRGLSYEQYF. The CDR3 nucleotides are TGTGCCAGCAGTAGGGGACTTTCCTACGAGCAGTACTTC.

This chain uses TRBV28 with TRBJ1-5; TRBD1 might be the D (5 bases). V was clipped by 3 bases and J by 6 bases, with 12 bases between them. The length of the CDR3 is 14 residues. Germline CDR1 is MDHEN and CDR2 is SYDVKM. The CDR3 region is CASSLRGLAQPQHF. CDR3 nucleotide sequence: TGTGCCAGCAGTTTGCGGGGACTCGCTCAGCCCCAGCATTTT.

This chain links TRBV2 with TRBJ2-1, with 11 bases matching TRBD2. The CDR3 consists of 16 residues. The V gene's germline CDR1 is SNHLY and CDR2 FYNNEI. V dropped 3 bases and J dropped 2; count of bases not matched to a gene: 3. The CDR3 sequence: CASSESSGGAYNEQFF. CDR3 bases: TGTGCCAGCAGTGAGAGTAGCGGGGGGGCCTACAATGAGCAGTTCTTC.

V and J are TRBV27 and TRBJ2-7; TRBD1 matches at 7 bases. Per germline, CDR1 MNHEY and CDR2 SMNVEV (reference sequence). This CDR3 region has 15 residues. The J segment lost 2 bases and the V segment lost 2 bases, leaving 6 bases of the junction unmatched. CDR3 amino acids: CASSLRQGEAYEQYF. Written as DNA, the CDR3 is TGTGCCAGCAGTTTAAGACAGGGAGAAGCCTACGAGCAGTACTTC.

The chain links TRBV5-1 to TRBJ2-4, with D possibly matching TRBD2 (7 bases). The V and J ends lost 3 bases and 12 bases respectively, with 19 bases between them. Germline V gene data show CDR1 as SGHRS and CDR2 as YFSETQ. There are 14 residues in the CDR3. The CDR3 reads CASSSGLSGEGQYF. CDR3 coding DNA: TGCGCCAGCAGCTCCGGATTGTCAGGGGAGGGTCAGTACTTC.

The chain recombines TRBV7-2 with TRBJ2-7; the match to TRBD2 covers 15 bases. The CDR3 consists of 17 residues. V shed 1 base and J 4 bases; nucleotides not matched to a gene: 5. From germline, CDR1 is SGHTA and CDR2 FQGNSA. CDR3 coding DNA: TGTGCCAGCAGCTTAGGTGGACTAGCGGGGGGGATGTACGAGCAGTACTTC. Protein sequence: CASSLGGLAGGMYEQYF.

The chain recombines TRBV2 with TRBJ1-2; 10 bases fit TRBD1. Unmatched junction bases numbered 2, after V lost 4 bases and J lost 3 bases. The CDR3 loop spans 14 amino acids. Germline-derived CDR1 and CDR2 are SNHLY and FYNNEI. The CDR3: CASSGDRGYYGYTF. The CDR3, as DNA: TGTGCCAGCAGTGGGGACAGGGGCTACTATGGCTACACCTTC.